A single sample is the source of the 4 T cell receptor beta chains below, sequenced in a study of blood T cell repertoires in COVID-19. Method: immunoSEQ multiplex PCR; TCRdb's copy keeps in-frame clones and lacks some. This sample has some 150,000 clones, with 70% to 85% found just once. The sequenced material came from peripheral blood. The receptors originated from a woman aged 45-60 years in a cohort sampled during active or convalescent COVID-19.

This clone was recorded a few times. The chain joins TRBV6-5 to TRBJ1-5; D gene ambiguous. This CDR3 contains 13 residues. V dropped 2 bases and J dropped 4 bases, with 6 bases sitting between them. Germline CDR1 reads MNHEY; CDR2 reads SVGAGI. Here the CDR3 DNA reads TGTGCCAGCAGTTACGACGGGAATCAGCCCCAGCATTTT. It specifies CASSYDGNQPQHF.

This clone was observed a single time. V gene TRBV19 combines with J gene TRBJ1-2; 8 bases fit TRBD1. CDR1 is LNHDA, CDR2 SQIVND, per germline (reference sequence). With 2 bases clipped from V and 8 bases from J, the junction kept 10 bases outside the gene matches. The CDR3 contains 15 residues. The CDR3 protein is CASSIPGGAPGGYTF. The DNA of the CDR3 is TGTGCCAGTAGTATACCAGGGGGCGCGCCGGGGGGCTACACCTTC.

V and J are TRBV6-5 and TRBJ1-2; 7 nucleotides agree with TRBD1. Germline V lookup: CDR1 MNHEY, CDR2 SVGAGI. The CDR3 runs to 14 residues. V gave up 7 bases and J gave up 4 bases; unmatched junction bases: 9. CDR3 nucleotides: TGTGCCAGCACCGACAGGGCGGGGGGCTATGGCTACACCTTC. This codes for CASTDRAGGYGYTF.

The V call is TRBV4-3, the J call TRBJ2-1; D might be TRBD1 (5 bases). Trimming pared 2 bases from V and 6 bases from J, leaving 5 bases between. CDR1 is LGHNA, CDR2 YSLEER, per germline. This CDR3 has 12 residues. The CDR3 is CASSQRGNEQFF. The CDR3 DNA sequence: TGCGCCAGCAGCCAAAGGGGCAATGAGCAGTTCTTC.